This T cell receptor beta chain was identified during a study of STAT3 mutations in large granular lymphocyte leukemia. Whole-study results and caveats: In T-cell large granular lymphocyte leukemia, about half of patients showed multiple immunodominant subclonotypes. Treatment regimens differed across patients between samplings.

The V gene's germline CDR1 is GTSNPN and CDR2 SVGIG (reference sequence). V lost 5 bases and J lost 0, with 9 bases in between. The CDR3 has 13 amino acids. As concerns this clone: Its antigen remains unknown.

Average productive template count per sample was some 44,000. Using immunoSEQ multiplex PCR, the repertoire was profiled, and TCRdb retains in-frame clones only, with some absent. The table records 2,500 to 3,000 clones, approximately 90% of them present only once. The V gene is TRBV30, the J gene TRBJ2-3; TRBD2 is a possible D gene (7 bases). The TCR originated in a woman in her 70s with T-cell large granular lymphocyte leukemia. Some clones in this sample may be carry-over from other donors' samples. The specimen sequenced was peripheral blood mononuclear cells. Here the CDR3 DNA reads TGTGCCTGGGGGAGGGGGAGCACAGATACGCAGTATTTT. Its protein product is CAWGRGSTDTQYF.